This T cell receptor beta chain appears in the sequencing data of a study of beta chain features in type 1 diabetes. For the study at large: Healthy donors resembled patients in age, gender and cell yields. Study results and limitations: People with Type 1 diabetes carried modestly yet significantly shorter TCRB CDR3s in all four CD4+ subsets. Patients showed naive, central memory and Treg TCRB repertoires that appeared more similar than those of healthy donors.

The investigators reverse transcribed all of the isolated RNA, so they sequenced expressed TCRB transcripts. Sequencing used immunoSEQ multiplex PCR; TCRdb keeps in-frame clones, though not all of them. Found here are more than 250,000 clones, over 11% of them singletons; the top ten hold 0.017%. This clone has only a few counts. What it binds is not known. This sample also contains other DNA sequences that code for the same CDR3. Germline trimming cut 3 bases from V and 2 bases from J; bases unmatched to any gene: 0. The CDR3 has 13 residues. Per germline, CDR1 KGHSH and CDR2 LQKENI. Each donor gave one heparinised blood draw averaging approximately 120 mL. Sorted CD4+ subsets: naive, central memory, regulatory, stem cell-like memory (CD45RO/CCR7/CD25/CD127/CD95/CD27 panel).

The clonotype originates from a man aged 25 to 40 with type 1 diabetes. The V gene is TRBV18, the J gene TRBJ2-5; the match to TRBD1 covers 7 bases. The specimen was naive CD4+ T cells from blood. CDR3 DNA: TGTGCCAGCTCACCGGGACAGCAAGAGACCCAGTACTTC. Its translation: CASSPGQQETQYF. The whole variable domain, filled in from reference TRBV18 and TRBJ2-5, reads NAGVMQNPRHLVRRRGQEARLRCSPMKGHSHVYWYRQLPEEGLKFMVYLQKENIIDESGMPKERFSAEFPKEGPSILRIQQVVRGDSAAYFCASSPGQQETQYFGPGTRLLVL.